This T cell receptor beta chain comes out of a study of CXCR3-negative and CXCR3-positive naive CD8 T cells. UMI-labeled TRB cDNA libraries were prepared by 5' RACE. TCRdb reworked the 5' RACE reads into one entry per CDR3 protein, no DNA. The specimen's table records 130,000 or so distinct CDR3 sequences. Germline V gene data show CDR1 as DFQATT and CDR2 as SNEGSKA (reference sequence). The CDR3 sequence is 16 residues long. This clonotype was sampled from a human donor in good health. Some clones in this sample may be carry-over from other donors' samples. V usage is TRBV20-1 and J usage is TRBJ2-7; without DNA, the TCRdb call of TRBD2 cannot be checked. Specimen: naive CXCR3- CD8+ T cells from blood. Subset denoted: CD45RO-CCR7+CD27+CD95- naive CD8+ T cells lacking CXCR3 (TNR3-). CDR3 region: CSARGYGTSGTYEQYF.